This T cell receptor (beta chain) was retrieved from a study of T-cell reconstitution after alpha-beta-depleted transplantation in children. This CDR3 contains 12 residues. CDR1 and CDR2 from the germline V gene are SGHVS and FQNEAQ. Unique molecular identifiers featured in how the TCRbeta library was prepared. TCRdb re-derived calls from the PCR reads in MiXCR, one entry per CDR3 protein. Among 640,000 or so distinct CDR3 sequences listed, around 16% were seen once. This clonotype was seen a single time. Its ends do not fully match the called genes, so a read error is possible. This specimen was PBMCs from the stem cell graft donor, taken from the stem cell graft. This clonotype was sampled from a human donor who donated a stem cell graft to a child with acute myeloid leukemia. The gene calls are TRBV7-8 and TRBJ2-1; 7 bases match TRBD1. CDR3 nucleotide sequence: TGTGCCAGCAGCTCAACCAACAGGGGCCCAGTGTTC. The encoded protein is CASSSTNRGPVF. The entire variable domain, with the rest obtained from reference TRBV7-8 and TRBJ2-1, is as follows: GAGVSQSPRYKVAKRGQDVALRCDPISGHVSLFWYQQALGQGPEFLTYFQNEAQLDKSGLPSDRFFAERPEGSVSTLKIQRTQQEDSAVYLCASSSTNRGPVFGPGTRLTVL.